This passage covers 9 T cell receptor beta chains from one sample sequenced in a study of blood T cell repertoires in COVID-19. The protocol was immunoSEQ multiplex PCR, while the TCRdb copy is restricted to in-frame clones and leaves out a portion. The sample consists of more than 200,000 clones, around 84% of them appearing once. Sequencing input: peripheral blood. All receptors derive from a woman aged 40 to 55 who had recovered from COVID-19.

V gene TRBV7-2 combines with J gene TRBJ2-1; tentative D call: TRBD2 (6 bases). The CDR3 is made up of 17 amino acids. The V end was cut by 5 bases, the J end by 5 bases, with 22 bases between. Germline CDR1 reads SGHTA; CDR2 reads FQGNSA. The CDR3 sequence: CASSLSGTPPLNNEQFF. DNA for the CDR3: TGTGCCAGCAGCCTCTCCGGGACTCCCCCTCTAAACAATGAGCAGTTCTTC.

The chain employs TRBV12-2 and TRBJ1-3; the table's D call, TRBD1, was not checked against the DNA. TRBV12-2 is recorded as a pseudogene. The length of the CDR3 is 16 residues. CDR3 DNA sequence: TGTGCAAGTCGCTCCACTGACAGGGTTGCTGGAAACACCATATATTTT. It is translated as CASRSTDRVAGNTIYF.

J is TRBJ1-1 and V is TRBV25-1; 10 positions agree with TRBD1. This CDR3 has 15 amino acids. V shed 5 bases and J 3 bases; nucleotides not matched to a gene: 6. Germline CDR1 MGHDK, CDR2 SYGVNS. The CDR3 DNA sequence: TGTGCCAGCAGTCCACCGGACAGGGGGGACACTGAAGCTTTCTTT. This sequence encodes CASSPPDRGDTEAFF.

The J gene is TRBJ1-1, the V gene TRBV29-1; weak D call: TRBD1 (6 bases). The germline CDR1 and CDR2 sequences are SQVTM and ANQGSEA. CDR3 length: 12 residues. Trimming shortened V by 7 bases and J by 2 bases, and 11 bases separated the two germline ends. In DNA, the CDR3 is TGCAGCGGTAGGACAGCAAACACTGAAGCTTTCTTT. Amino acid sequence: CSGRTANTEAFF.

This clone was counted a few times. The chain combines TRBV2 with TRBJ2-7; possible D gene TRBD2, 5 bases. The CDR3 is 15 amino acids. Trimming cost V 2 bases and J 1 base, with 12 bases left between them. The germline V gene has CDR1 SNHLY and CDR2 FYNNEI. The CDR3 DNA sequence: TGTGCCAGCAGTGAACTTGGACTCCTTTCCTACGAGCAGTACTTC. Its translation is CASSELGLLSYEQYF.

The V call is TRBV5-6, the J call TRBJ1-3; TRBD1 matches 12 bases. CDR1 SGHDT and CDR2 YYEEEE come from the germline V gene. The trim removed 3 bases at V and 3 bases at J, leaving 4 bases unmatched. CDR3 length: 16 amino acids. CDR3 loop: CASSSWDRGLGNTIYF. As DNA, the CDR3 is TGTGCCAGCAGCTCCTGGGACAGGGGGCTTGGAAACACCATATATTTT.

This clone was counted only a few times. The chain couples TRBV29-1 to TRBJ2-7; D is possibly TRBD2 (5 bases). The V and J ends lost 7 bases and 7 bases respectively, with 17 bases between them. The CDR3 is 12 amino acids. The germline V gene encodes CDR1 SQVTM and CDR2 ANQGSEA. CDR3: CSAVGWEREQYF. Here the CDR3 DNA reads TGCAGCGCTGTGGGATGGGAGCGGGAGCAGTACTTC.

The chain employs TRBV2 and TRBJ1-4; D call uncertain. Germline CDR1 reads SNHLY; CDR2 reads FYNNEI. This CDR3 is 12 amino acids long. V was cut by 5 bases and J by 7 bases, with 8 bases left in between. In DNA form, the CDR3 reads TGTGCCAGCAGTAGAAGAGCTGAAAAACTGTTTTTT. It translates to CASSRRAEKLFF.

J is TRBJ2-3 and V is TRBV24-1, with D possibly being TRBD1 (7 bases). The CDR3 is 15 residues long. Germline V gene data show CDR1 as KGHDR and CDR2 as SFDVKD. Trimming stripped 4 bases from V and 4 bases from J, with 14 bases between. The CDR3 loop is CATSEYRGGADTQYF. In DNA form, the CDR3 reads TGTGCCACCAGTGAGTACAGGGGAGGTGCAGATACGCAGTATTTT.